The clone carrying this TCR beta chain was found once. The PBMCs were sourced from fresh peripheral blood (around 9.3 ml). The investigators amplified TCR beta CDR3 regions from RNA transcripts. First-round RT-PCR of the TCR CDR3 relied on the HTBI primer set. TCRdb re-analysed the multiplex PCR reads in MiXCR, keeping a single row per CDR3 protein. This sample has approximately 360,000 distinct CDR3 sequences, with approximately 25% found just once. This entry comes from a study of T cells in Graves' hyperthyroidism and ophthalmopathy. Per the germline V gene, CDR1 is ENHRY and CDR2 is SYGVKD. The CDR3 runs to 15 residues. Trimming cost V 6 bases and J 3 bases; bases outside gene matches: 7.

The chain links TRBV10-3 to TRBJ1-3; 8 nucleotides match TRBD1. This TCR was recovered from a man between 50 and 59 years old with Graves' hyperthyroidism. The sequencing sample was made of blood. CDR3 coding DNA: TGTGCCATCAGAGAGGACAGGGAGCGTGGAAACACCATATATTTT. Its protein is CAIREDRERGNTIYF.